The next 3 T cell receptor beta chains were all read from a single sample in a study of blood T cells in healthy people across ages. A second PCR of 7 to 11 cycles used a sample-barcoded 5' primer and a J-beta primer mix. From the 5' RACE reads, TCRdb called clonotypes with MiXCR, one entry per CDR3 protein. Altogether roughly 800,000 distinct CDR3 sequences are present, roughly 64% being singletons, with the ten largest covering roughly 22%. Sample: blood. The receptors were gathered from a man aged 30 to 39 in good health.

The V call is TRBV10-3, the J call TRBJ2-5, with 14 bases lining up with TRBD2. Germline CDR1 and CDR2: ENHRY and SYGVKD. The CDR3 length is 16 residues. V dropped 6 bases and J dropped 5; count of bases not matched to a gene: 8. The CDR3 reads CAIRPGTSGRGETQYF. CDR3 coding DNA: TGTGCCATCAGACCTGGGACTAGCGGGAGAGGGGAGACCCAGTACTTC.

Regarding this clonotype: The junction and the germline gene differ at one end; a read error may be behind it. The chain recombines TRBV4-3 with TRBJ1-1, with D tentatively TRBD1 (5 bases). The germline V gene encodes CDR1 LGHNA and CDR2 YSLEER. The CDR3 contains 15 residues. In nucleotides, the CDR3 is TGCGCCAGCAGCCCAGACTTAGGCGGGGGGACTGAAGCTTTTTTT. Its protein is CASSPDLGGGTEAFF.

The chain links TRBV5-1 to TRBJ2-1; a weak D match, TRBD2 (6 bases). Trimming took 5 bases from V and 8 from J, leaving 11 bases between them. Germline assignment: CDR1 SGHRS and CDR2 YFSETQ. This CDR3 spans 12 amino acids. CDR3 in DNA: TGCGCCAGCAGGCCCGGGGGAGATGAGCAGTTCTTC. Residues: CASRPGGDEQFF.